What follows is one TCR beta chain and its context. The sample belongs to a study of blood T cell repertoires in COVID-19. Study summary: COVID-19 samples from acute and convalescent phases originated in the United States, Italy and Spain.

Participant-reported clinical history was the basis for cohort assignment. Two negative PCRs, clearance, or symptom resolution had been documented for recovered Cohort 3 donors. The CDR3 has 14 residues. Germline CDR1 reads MNHEY; CDR2 reads SVGAGI. The V gene lost 6 bases and the J gene lost 1 base, with 10 bases spanning the gap. Authors' data handling: Cell counts per sample came from amplifying reference gene primers. Repertoires were generated with immunoSEQ multiplex PCR, while TCRdb's copy carries only in-frame clones and drops some. V and J calls and clone size are copied from that table; D and trimming were computed from the DNA. The table shows about 170,000 clones, with 89% occurring only once.

The source is a woman aged 18-29 years who had recovered from COVID-19. This chain connects TRBV6-5 to TRBJ1-3, with TRBD1 as a possible D gene (6 bases). The specimen was PBMCs or T cells enriched from blood (not recorded which). The CDR3 protein is CASRGHLSGNTIYF. CDR3 in DNA: TGTGCCAGCAGGGGACACTTATCTGGAAACACCATATATTTT.